This TCR beta chain emerged from a study of blood T cell repertoires in COVID-19. The CDR3 has 12 amino acids. The V end was cut by 6 bases, the J end by 4 bases, with 10 bases between. CDR1 and CDR2 (germline): GTSNPN, SVGIG (reference sequence). Profiled with immunoSEQ multiplex PCR; TCRdb holds only in-frame clones, not every one. The sample carries 55,000 to 85,000 clones, roughly 80% recorded once. The TCR comes from a woman in her seventies with acute or convalescent COVID-19. The chain links TRBV30 to TRBJ1-5; D is perhaps TRBD1 (6 bases). The sequencing sample was made of peripheral blood. The CDR3 protein is CACATGNQPQHF. In DNA, the CDR3 is TGTGCCTGCGCCACAGGGAATCAGCCCCAGCATTTT. The variable domain in full, with the rest retrieved from reference TRBV30 and TRBJ1-5, is SQTIHQWPATLVQPVGSPLSLECTVEGTSNPNLYWYRQAAGRGLQLLFYSVGIGQISSEVPQNLSASRPQDRQFILSSKKLLLSDSGFYLCACATGNQPQHFGDGTRLSIL.